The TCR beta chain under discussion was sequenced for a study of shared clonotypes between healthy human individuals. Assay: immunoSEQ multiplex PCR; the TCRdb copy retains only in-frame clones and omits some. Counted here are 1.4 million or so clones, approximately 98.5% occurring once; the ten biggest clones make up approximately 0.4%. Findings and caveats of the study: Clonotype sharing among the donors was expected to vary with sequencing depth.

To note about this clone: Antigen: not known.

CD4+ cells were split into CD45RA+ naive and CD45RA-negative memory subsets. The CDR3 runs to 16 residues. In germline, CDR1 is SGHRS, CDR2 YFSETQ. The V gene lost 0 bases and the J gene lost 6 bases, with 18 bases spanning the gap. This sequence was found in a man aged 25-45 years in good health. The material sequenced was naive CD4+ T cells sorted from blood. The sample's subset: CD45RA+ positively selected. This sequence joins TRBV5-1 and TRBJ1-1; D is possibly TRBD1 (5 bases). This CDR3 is CASSLGGADGFAEAFF. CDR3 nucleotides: TGCGCCAGCAGCTTGGGAGGGGCTGATGGATTCGCTGAAGCTTTCTTT.